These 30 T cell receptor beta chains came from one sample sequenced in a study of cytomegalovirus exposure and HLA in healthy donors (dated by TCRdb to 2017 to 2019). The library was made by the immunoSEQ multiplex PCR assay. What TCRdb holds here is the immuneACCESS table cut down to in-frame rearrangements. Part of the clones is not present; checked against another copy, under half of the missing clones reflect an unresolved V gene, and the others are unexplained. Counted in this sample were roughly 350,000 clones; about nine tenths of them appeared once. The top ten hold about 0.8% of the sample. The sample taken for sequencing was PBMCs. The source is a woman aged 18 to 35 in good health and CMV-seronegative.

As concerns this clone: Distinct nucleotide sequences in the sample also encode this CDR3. The CDR3 protein is CSVGGRSTDTQYF. CDR3 DNA sequence: TGCAGCGTTGGTGGGAGGAGCACAGATACGCAGTATTTT. This chain links TRBV29-1 with TRBJ2-3; a weak D match, TRBD2 (6 bases). Trimming stripped 4 bases from V and 0 bases from J, with 8 bases between. Germline lookup yields CDR1 SQVTM and CDR2 ANQGSEA. The length of the CDR3 is 13 residues.

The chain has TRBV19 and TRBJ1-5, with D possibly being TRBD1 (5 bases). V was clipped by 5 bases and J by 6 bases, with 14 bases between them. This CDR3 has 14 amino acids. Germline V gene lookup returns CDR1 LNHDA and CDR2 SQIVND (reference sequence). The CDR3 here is CASSAGTRGQPQHF. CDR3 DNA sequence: TGTGCCAGTAGTGCGGGGACGAGGGGTCAGCCCCAGCATTTT.

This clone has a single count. DNA for the CDR3: TGCGCCAGCAGCTTAACCGGACTAGCGGGGCACACAGATACGCAGTATTTT. Its protein product is CASSLTGLAGHTDTQYF. The chain couples TRBV5-1 to TRBJ2-3, with TRBD2 identical over 12 bases. Germline values: CDR1 SGHRS, CDR2 YFSETQ. The CDR3 runs 17 residues. The J segment lost 2 bases and the V segment lost 2 bases, leaving 6 bases of the junction unmatched. Full variable domain (outside the CDR3, taken from reference TRBV5-1 and TRBJ2-3): KAGVTQTPRYLIKTRGQQVTLSCSPISGHRSVSWYQQTPGQGLQFLFEYFSETQRNKGNFPGRFSGRQFSNSRSEMNVSTLELGDSALYLCASSLTGLAGHTDTQYFGPGTRLTVL.

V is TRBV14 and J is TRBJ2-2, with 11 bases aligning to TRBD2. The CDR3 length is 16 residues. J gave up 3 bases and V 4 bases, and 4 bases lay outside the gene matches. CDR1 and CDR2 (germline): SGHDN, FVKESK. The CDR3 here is CASSRTSGRDTGELFF. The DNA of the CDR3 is TGTGCCAGCAGCCGAACTAGCGGGAGAGACACCGGGGAGCTGTTTTTT.

The DNA for the CDR3 is TGCAGTGGGACAGGGGCTACCACAGATACGCAGTATTTT. It specifies CSGTGATTDTQYF. V is TRBV29-1 and J is TRBJ2-3; 10 bases line up with TRBD1. The germline gives CDR1 SQVTM, CDR2 ANQGSEA. This CDR3 spans 13 amino acids.

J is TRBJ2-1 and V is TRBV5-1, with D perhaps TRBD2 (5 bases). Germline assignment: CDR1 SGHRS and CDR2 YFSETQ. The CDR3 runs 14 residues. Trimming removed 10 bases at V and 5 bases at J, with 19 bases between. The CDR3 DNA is TGCGCCTGCGCGGGTAGCGTGTTAGACAATGAGCAGTTCTTC. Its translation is CACAGSVLDNEQFF.

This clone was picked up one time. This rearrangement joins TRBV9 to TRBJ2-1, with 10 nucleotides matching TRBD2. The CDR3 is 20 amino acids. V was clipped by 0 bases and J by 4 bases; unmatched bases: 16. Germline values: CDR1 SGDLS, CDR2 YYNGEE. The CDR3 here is CASSVGLASGRRGTYNEQFF. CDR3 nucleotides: TGTGCCAGCAGCGTAGGGTTGGCTAGCGGGAGACGGGGGACTTACAATGAGCAGTTCTTC.

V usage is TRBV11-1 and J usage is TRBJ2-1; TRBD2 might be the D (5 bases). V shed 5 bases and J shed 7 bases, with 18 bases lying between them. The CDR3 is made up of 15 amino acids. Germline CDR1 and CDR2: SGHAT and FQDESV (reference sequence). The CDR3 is CASSLGRARVNEQFF. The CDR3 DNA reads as TGTGCCAGCAGCCTAGGTAGGGCGAGGGTGAATGAGCAGTTCTTC. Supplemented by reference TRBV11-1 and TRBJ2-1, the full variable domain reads EAEVAQSPRYKITEKSQAVAFWCDPISGHATLYWYRQILGQGPELLVQFQDESVVDDSQLPKDRFSAERLKGVDSTLKIQPAELGDSAMYLCASSLGRARVNEQFFGPGTRLTVL.

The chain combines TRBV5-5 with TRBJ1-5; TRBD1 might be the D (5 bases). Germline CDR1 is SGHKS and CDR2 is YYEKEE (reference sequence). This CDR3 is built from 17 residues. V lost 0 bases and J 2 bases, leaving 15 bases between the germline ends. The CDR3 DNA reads TGTGCCAGCAGCTTGGTCGGACACTCGTTGGGCAATCAGCCCCAGCATTTT. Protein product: CASSLVGHSLGNQPQHF.

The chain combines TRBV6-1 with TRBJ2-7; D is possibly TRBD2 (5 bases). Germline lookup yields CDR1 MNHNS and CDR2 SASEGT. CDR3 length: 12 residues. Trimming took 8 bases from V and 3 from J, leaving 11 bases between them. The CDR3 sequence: CASGGGDYEQYF. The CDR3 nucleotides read TGTGCCAGCGGAGGTGGGGACTACGAGCAGTACTTC.

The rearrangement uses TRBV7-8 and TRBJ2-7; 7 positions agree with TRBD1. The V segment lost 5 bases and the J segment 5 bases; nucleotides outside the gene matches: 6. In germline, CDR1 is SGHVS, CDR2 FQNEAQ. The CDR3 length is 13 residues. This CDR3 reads CASSALDRDEQYF. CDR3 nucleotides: TGTGCCAGCAGCGCCCTAGACAGGGACGAGCAGTACTTC. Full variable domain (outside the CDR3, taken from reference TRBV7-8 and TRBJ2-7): GAGVSQSPRYKVAKRGQDVALRCDPISGHVSLFWYQQALGQGPEFLTYFQNEAQLDKSGLPSDRFFAERPEGSVSTLKIQRTQQEDSAVYLCASSALDRDEQYFGPGTRLTVT.

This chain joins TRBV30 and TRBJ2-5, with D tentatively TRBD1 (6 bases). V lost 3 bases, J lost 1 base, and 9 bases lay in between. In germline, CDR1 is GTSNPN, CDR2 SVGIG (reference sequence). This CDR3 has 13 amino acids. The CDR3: CAWSSDSQETQYF. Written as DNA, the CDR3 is TGTGCCTGGAGCTCGGACAGCCAAGAGACCCAGTACTTC.

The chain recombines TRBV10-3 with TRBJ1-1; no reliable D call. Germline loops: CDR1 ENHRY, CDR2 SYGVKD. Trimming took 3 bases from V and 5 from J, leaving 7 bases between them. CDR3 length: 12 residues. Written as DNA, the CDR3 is TGTGCCATCAGTGAAGCGGGTACTGAAGCTTTCTTT. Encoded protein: CAISEAGTEAFF.

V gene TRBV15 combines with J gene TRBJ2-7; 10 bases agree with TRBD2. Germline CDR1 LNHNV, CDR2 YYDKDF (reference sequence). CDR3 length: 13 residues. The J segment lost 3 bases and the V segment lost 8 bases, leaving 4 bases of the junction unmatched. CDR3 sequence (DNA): TGTGCCACCCGGACTAGCGGTTTCTACGAGCAGTACTTC. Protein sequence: CATRTSGFYEQYF.

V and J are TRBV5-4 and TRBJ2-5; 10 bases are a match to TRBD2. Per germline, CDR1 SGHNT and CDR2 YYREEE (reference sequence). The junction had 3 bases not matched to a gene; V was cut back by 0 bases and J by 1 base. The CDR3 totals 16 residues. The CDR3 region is CASSLEGLAPQETQYF. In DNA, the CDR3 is TGTGCCAGCAGCTTGGAGGGACTAGCGCCCCAAGAGACCCAGTACTTC.

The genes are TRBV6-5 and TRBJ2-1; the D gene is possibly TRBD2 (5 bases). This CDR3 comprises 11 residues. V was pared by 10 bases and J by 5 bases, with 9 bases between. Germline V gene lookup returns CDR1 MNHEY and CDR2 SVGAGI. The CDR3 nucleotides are TGTGCCACGGGGTTAAACAATGAGCAGTTCTTC. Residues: CATGLNNEQFF.

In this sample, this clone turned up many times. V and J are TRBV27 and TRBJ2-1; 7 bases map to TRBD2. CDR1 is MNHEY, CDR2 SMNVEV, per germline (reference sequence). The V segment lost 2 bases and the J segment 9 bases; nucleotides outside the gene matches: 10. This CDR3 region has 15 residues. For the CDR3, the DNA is TGTGCCAGCAGTTTAATGAGGGAGGGCCTTGGTGAGCAGTTCTTC. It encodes CASSLMREGLGEQFF.

The CDR3 DNA is TGCAGCGTTGGTAAGCGGGAGGGCCTTGGTGAGCAGTTCTTC. Its protein product is CSVGKREGLGEQFF. J is TRBJ2-1 and V is TRBV29-1; 10 bases agree with TRBD2. Germline-derived CDR1 and CDR2 are SQVTM and ANQGSEA. V shed 4 bases, J shed 9 bases, and the junction held 9 bases outside the gene matches. This CDR3 region has 14 residues.

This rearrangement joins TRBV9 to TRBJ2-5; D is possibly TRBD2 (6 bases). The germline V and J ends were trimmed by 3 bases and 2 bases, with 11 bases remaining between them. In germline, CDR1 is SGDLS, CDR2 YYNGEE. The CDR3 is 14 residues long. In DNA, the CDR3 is TGTGCCAGCAGCGCAGGACTAACACAAGAGACCCAGTACTTC. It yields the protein CASSAGLTQETQYF.

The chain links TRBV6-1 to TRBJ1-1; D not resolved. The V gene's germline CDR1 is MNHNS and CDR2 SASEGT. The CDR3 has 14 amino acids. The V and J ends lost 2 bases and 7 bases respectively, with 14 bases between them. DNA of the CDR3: TGTGCCAGCAGTGAAACGACCAGGCTGAGTGAAGCTTTCTTT. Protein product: CASSETTRLSEAFF.

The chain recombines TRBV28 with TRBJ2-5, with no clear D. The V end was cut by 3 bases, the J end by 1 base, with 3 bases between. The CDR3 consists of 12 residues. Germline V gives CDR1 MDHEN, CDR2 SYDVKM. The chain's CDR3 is CASSFVQETQYF. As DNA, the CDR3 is TGTGCCAGCAGTTTCGTCCAAGAGACCCAGTACTTC.

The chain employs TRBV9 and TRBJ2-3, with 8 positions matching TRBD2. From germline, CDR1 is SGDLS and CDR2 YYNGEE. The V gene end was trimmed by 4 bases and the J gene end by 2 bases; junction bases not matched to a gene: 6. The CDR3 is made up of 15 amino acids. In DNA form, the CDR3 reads TGTGCCAGCAGCACCCGTAGCGGGAACACAGATACGCAGTATTTT. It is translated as CASSTRSGNTDTQYF.

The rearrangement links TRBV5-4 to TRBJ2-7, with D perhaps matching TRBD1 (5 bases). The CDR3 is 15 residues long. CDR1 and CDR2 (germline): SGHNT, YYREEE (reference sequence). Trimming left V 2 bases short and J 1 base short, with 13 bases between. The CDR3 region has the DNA TGTGCCAGCAGCTTTTCGGCAGGGAAGTCCTACGAGCAGTACTTC. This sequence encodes CASSFSAGKSYEQYF.

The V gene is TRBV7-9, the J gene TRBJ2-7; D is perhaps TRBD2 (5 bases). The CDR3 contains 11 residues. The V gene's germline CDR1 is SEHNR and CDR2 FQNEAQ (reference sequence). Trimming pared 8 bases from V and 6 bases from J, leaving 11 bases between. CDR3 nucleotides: TGTGCCAGCCTCGGGGTCTCCGAGCAGTACTTC. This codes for CASLGVSEQYF.

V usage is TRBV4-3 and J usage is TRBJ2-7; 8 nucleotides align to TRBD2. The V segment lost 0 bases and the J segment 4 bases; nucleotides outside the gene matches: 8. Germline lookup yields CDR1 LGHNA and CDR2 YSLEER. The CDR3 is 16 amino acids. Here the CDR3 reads CASSQDTAGGSYEQYF. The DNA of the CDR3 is TGCGCCAGCAGCCAAGATACGGCGGGAGGATCTTACGAGCAGTACTTC.

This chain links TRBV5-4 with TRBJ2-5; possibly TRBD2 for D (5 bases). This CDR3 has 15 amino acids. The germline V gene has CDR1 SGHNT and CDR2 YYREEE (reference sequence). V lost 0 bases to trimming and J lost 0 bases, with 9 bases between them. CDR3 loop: CASSLGTADQETQYF. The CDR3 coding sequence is TGTGCCAGCAGCTTGGGGACTGCCGACCAAGAGACCCAGTACTTC.

The CDR3 is CASSFKGGGFETQYF. As DNA, the CDR3 is TGTGCCAGCAGTTTCAAAGGGGGCGGGTTTGAGACCCAGTACTTC. The chain recombines TRBV27 with TRBJ2-5; 7 bases agree with TRBD1. Germline CDR1 reads MNHEY; CDR2 reads SMNVEV (reference sequence). J lost 5 bases, V lost 3 bases, and 9 bases had no gene match. The CDR3 consists of 15 residues.

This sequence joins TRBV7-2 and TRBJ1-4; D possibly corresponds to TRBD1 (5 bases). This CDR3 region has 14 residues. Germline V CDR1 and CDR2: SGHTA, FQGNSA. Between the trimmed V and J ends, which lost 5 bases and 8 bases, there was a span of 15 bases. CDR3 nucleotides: TGTGCCAGCAGCCCGGACCCTGGGGGGGAAAAACTGTTTTTT. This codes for CASSPDPGGEKLFF.

CDR3 sequence (DNA): TGTGCCAGCAGCTATTCTAGCGGTAGCACAGATACGCAGTATTTT. Translated: CASSYSSGSTDTQYF. The rearrangement uses TRBV13 and TRBJ2-3; 7 bases are shared with TRBD2. J lost 0 bases, V lost 4 bases, and 4 bases had no gene match. The CDR3 length is 15 residues. CDR1 PRHDT and CDR2 FYEKMQ come from the germline V gene (reference sequence).

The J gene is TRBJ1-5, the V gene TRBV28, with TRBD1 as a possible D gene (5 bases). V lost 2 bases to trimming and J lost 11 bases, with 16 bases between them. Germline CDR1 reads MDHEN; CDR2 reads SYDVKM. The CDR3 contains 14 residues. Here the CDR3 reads CASSLQGPGGTQHF. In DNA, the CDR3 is TGTGCCAGCAGTTTACAGGGCCCTGGCGGGACCCAGCATTTT.